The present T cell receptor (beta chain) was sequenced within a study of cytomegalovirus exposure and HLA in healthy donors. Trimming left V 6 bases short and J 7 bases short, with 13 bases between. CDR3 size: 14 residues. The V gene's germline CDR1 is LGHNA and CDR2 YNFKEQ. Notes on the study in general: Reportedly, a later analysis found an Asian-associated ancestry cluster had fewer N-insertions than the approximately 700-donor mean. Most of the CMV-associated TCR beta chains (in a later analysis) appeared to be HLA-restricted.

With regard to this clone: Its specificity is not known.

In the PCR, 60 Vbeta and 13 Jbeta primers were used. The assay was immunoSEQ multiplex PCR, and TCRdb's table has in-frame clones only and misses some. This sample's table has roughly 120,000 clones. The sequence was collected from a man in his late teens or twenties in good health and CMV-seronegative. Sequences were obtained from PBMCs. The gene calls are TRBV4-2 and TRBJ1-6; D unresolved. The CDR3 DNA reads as TGTGCCAGCAGTCCCGGACTGTCAAATTCACCCCTCCACTTT. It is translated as CASSPGLSNSPLHF.